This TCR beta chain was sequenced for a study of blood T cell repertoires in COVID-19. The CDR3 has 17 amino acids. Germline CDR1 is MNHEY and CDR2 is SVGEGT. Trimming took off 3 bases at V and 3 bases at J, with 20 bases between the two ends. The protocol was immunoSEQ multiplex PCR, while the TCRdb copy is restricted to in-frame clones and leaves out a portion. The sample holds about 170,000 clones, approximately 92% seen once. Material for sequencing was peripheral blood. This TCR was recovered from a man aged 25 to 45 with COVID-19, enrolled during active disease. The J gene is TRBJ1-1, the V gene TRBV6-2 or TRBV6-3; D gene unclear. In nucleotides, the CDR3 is TGTGCCAGCAGTTATCTTCGTGGGGTTTTGAGGGACACTGAAGCTTTCTTT. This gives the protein CASSYLRGVLRDTEAFF.